This record looks at one T cell receptor beta chain sequence and its context. This clonotype was counted many times. The antigen this receptor binds is unknown. No base qualities exist here, and no much larger clone lies one base off it. The library was obtained by RT-PCR. Sequenced on an Illumina HiSeq 2500. TCRdb trimmed public reads at Q25 via fastp, called clones via MiXCR and kept in-frame beta chains. Entries that share a CDR3 protein sequence are merged under the most common genes and DNA. For this sample there are more than 500,000 distinct CDR3 sequences; about 11% appear just once. The ten largest clones represent 9.5% to 11% of the sample. CDR1 and CDR2, looked up from the germline V gene, are SQVTM and ANQGSEA. The CDR3 has 14 amino acids, counting the end cysteine and phenylalanine. The CDR3 DNA has 42 bases and is translated from base 1. After removal of 5 bases from V and 2 bases from J, the junction retains 6 bases not matched to a gene.

This sample stems from a study of response to subunit inactivated influenza vaccine (dated by TCRdb to between 2018 and 2020). With regard to the full study: Deep quantitative T cell receptor repertoire profiling was used in the study to track responses to a trivalent subunit inactivated influenza vaccine.

Results the study describes overall, beyond this receptor: It was suggested by the authors that each seasonal influenza vaccination may recruit only a limited number of new T cells.

The same sample was also used in a study of T cells expressing NK-cell markers. As noted in the second study: The TCR beta cDNA libraries were made using 5'RACE template switching, a step that added both a universal primer site and unique molecular identifiers. TCR beta-chain repertoires were profiled in sorted CD3+CD56+NKG2C+, CD3+CD56+NKG2C- and CD3+CD56-NKG2C+ T-cell subsets from several donors. Among the eight sequenced donors, seven were HCMV-seropositive and one was HCMV-seronegative. To restrict sorting to alphabetaTCR-expressing T cells, an anti-gammadeltaTCR antibody was added in several experiments. For six donors, the dominant CD3+CD56+NKG2C+ clonotypes were among the top 10 CD8+ clonotypes and accounted for about 1.0-7.5% of CD8+ T cells. Those dominant clonotypes were again the most abundant among CD3+CD56-NKG2C+ cells in a handful of donors, at roughly 25-65%. Whether the expanded NKG2C-expressing T cell clones were specific for HCMV antigens remained unclear. The eight sequenced donors were randomly selected healthy volunteers, three men and five women. HCMV serostatus was determined by detecting HCMV-specific IgG in serum with a commercial ELISA kit. Ficoll density gradient centrifugation was used to isolate peripheral blood mononuclear cells from blood. Bulk peripheral blood T-cell repertoires were additionally sequenced from unsorted PBMC for over 5 donors. Synthesis of cDNA was primed from the TCR beta constant segment and was followed by two consecutive PCR amplification steps. Sequencing of the libraries produced 2 x 150 bp reads on Illumina HiSeq 2000/2500, MiSeq or NextSeq. MIGEC was used to demultiplex reads and group reads by UMI, and MiTCR was used to assemble and quantify clonotypes. To remove erroneous sequences, TCR cDNA sequences were retained only when supported by two or more reads. The tcR package was used for downstream repertoire analysis, and clonotypes were matched across fractions by CDR3 nucleotide sequence plus V segment. VDJmatch was used to annotate antigen specificity against VDJdb, with one amino acid substitution in CDR3 permitted.

Specimen: PBMCs from blood, collected on the day of vaccination. The TCR comes from a man aged 45-65 years who received an inactivated influenza vaccine. Donor details come from another sample of the same person, matched by shared clones. The chain is encoded by TRBV29-1 joined to TRBJ2-1; 7 junctional bases match TRBD2. Here is the DNA: TGCAGCGTTAAAGGGACTATCCCCTACAATGAGCAGTTCTTC. This sequence encodes CSVKGTIPYNEQFF.